This T cell receptor (beta chain) was observed in a study of control samples from healthy donors and cancer patients. Generated by immunoSEQ multiplex PCR, the TCRdb table keeps only in-frame clones and is missing some. Among over 150,000 clones listed, roughly 95% were seen once. The CDR3 is made up of 14 amino acids. Trimming removed 0 bases from V and 6 bases from J, with 10 bases in between. Germline V gene sequence: CDR1 SGHRS, CDR2 YFSETQ. The chain uses TRBV5-1 and TRBJ2-1; D unclear. Input material: blood. This sequence was found in a woman aged 30 to 39 in good health. The DNA for the CDR3 is TGCGCCAGCAGCTTGGGGACGAGAGGCAATGAGCAGTTCTTC. Residues: CASSLGTRGNEQFF.